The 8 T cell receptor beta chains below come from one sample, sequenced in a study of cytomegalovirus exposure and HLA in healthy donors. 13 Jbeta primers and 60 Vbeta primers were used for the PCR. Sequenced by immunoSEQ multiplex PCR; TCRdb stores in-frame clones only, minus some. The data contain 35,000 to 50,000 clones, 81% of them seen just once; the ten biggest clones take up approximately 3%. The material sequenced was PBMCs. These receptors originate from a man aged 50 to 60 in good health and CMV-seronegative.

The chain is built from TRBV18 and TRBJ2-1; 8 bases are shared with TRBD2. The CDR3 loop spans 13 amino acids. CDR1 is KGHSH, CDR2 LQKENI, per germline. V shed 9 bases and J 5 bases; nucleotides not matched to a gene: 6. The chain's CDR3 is CASDSGADNEQFF. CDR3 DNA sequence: TGTGCCAGTGATAGCGGGGCGGACAATGAGCAGTTCTTC.

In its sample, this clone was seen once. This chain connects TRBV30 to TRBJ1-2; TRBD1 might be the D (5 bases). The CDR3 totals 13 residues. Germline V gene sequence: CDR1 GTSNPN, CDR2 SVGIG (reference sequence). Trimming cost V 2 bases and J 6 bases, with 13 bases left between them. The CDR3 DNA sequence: TGTGCCTGGAGTAGGGTGCCAGGGCATGGCTACACCTTC. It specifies CAWSRVPGHGYTF.

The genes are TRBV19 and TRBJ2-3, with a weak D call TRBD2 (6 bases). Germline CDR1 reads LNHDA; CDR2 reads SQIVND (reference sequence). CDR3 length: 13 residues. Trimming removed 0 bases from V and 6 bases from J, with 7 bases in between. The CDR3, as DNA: TGTGCCAGTAGTATAGAGGAGGGGGATACGCAGTATTTT. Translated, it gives CASSIEEGDTQYF.

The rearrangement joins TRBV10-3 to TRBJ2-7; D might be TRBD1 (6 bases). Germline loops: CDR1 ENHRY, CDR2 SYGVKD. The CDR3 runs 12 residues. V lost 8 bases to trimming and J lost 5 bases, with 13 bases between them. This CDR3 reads CAIWEQGHEQYF. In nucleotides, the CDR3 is TGTGCCATCTGGGAACAGGGCCACGAGCAGTACTTC.

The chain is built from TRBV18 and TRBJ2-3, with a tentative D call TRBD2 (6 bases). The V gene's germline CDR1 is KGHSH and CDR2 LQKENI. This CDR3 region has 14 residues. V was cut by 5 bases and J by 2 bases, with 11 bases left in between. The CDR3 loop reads CASSSGGNTDTQYF. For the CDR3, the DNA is TGTGCCAGCTCATCCGGCGGGAACACAGATACGCAGTATTTT.

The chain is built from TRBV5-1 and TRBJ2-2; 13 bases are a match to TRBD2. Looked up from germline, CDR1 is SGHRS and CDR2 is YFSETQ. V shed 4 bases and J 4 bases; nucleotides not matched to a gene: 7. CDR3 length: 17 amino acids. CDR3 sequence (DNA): TGCGCCAGCAGCCTAGGACTAGCGGGAGCAGGCACCGGGGAGCTGTTTTTT. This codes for CASSLGLAGAGTGELFF.

The CDR3 sequence is CASNLMGQTDVGLFF. DNA for the CDR3: TGTGCCAGCAATCTGATGGGACAGACTGATGTGGGACTGTTTTTT. The chain combines TRBV5-6 with TRBJ1-4, with 7 nucleotides matching TRBD1. This CDR3 is 15 amino acids long. CDR1 is SGHDT, CDR2 YYEEEE, per germline. V lost 6 bases and J lost 13; bases outside the gene matches: 18.

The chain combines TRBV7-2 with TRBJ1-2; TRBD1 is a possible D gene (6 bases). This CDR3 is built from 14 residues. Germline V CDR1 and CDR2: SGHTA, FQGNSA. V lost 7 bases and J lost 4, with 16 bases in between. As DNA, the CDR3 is TGTGCCAGCAATTTCGGGGGGGCTGGCTATGGCTACACCTTC. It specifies CASNFGGAGYGYTF.